The 29 T cell receptor beta chains presented below share a single source sample, sequenced in a study of prognosis after radiotherapy for stage I lung cancer. From genomic DNA, TCR beta CDR3 was amplified by two-round multiplex PCR. First-round PCR amplification was performed with primers specific to each TRBV and TRBJ gene. One entry per CDR3 protein, called by TCRdb with MiXCR from the multiplex PCR reads. The top ten hold roughly 29% of the sample, which has roughly 20,000 distinct CDR3 sequences, around 55% seen once. The sequencing used PBMCs, collected before or after stereotactic body radiation therapy (not recorded which). The source of these receptors is a donor over 45 with non-small cell lung cancer.

This clonotype was recorded at least ten times. The rearrangement links TRBV5-8 to TRBJ2-1, with D hard to call. This CDR3 has 16 residues. The V gene's germline CDR1 is SGHTS and CDR2 YDEGEE. V lost 2 bases to trimming and J lost 0 bases, with 12 bases between them. The CDR3 bases are TGTGCCAGCAGCTTTTTAGCAAGACCCTCCTACAATGAGCAGTTCTTC. This sequence encodes CASSFLARPSYNEQFF.

Ten or more counts support this clonotype. The chain employs TRBV30 and TRBJ2-5; D unclear. The CDR3 sequence is 14 residues long. Germline CDR1 is GTSNPN and CDR2 is SVGIG (reference sequence). The ends were cut back, 0 bases at V and 1 base at J, with 9 bases in the middle. CDR3 sequence (DNA): TGTGCCTGGAGTGTAGGTGGCACCCAAGAGACCCAGTACTTC. Encoded protein: CAWSVGGTQETQYF.

A word on this clonotype: One base separates it from a far larger clone, so it is likely a read error. This chain links TRBV24-1 with TRBJ2-7, with 8 positions matching TRBD2. Trimming took 11 bases from V and 7 from J; bases not matched to a gene: 12. The CDR3 is 13 residues long. Germline-derived CDR1 and CDR2 are KGHDR and SFDVKD. CDR3 residues: CASRGLVGPEQYF. The CDR3 DNA is TGTGCCAGCAGGGGACTAGTGGGTCCAGAGCAGTACTTC.

This clonotype was seen a handful of times. The chain employs TRBV6-1 and TRBJ2-1; 7 bases align to TRBD2. Germline assignment: CDR1 MNHNS and CDR2 SASEGT. The CDR3 is made up of 22 amino acids. The V gene end was trimmed by 2 bases and the J gene end by 10 bases; junction bases not matched to a gene: 32. The CDR3, as DNA: TGTGCCAGCAGTGAACTAATCAGAGGCCTAGCGGTGTCCAGAAGAGTGCGAGGGGAGCAGTTCTTC. This codes for CASSELIRGLAVSRRVRGEQFF.

This clonotype was seen repeatedly, ten times or more. A much larger clone sits a single nucleotide away, making a read error possible. This chain links TRBV5-1 with TRBJ1-1, with D hard to call. Trimming took 4 bases from V and 3 from J, leaving 10 bases between them. The CDR3 sequence is 13 residues long. Germline V gives CDR1 SGHRS, CDR2 YFSETQ. CDR3 in amino acids: CASSEVTDTEAFF. The CDR3 DNA reads TGCGCCAGCAGCGAAGTGACGGACACTGAAGCTTTCTTT.

The chain carries TRBV6-2 or TRBV6-3 and TRBJ2-3; 8 bases match TRBD2. V gave up 2 bases and J gave up 0 bases; unmatched junction bases: 10. This CDR3 comprises 18 residues. Germline loops: CDR1 MNHEY, CDR2 SVGEGT. CDR3 region: CASSYGSGASGSTDTQYF. In DNA form, the CDR3 reads TGTGCCAGCAGTTACGGTTCCGGGGCTAGCGGGAGCACAGATACGCAGTATTTT.

By its share, this clonotype is medium-sized. The CDR3 nucleotides read TGTGCCTGGAGTGGGACAGGCAGCTCCTACGAGCAGTACTTC. Translating gives CAWSGTGSSYEQYF. The chain links TRBV30 to TRBJ2-7, with 7 bases identical to TRBD1. Germline loops: CDR1 GTSNPN, CDR2 SVGIG (reference sequence). CDR3 length: 14 amino acids. The V gene end was trimmed by 1 base and the J gene end by 0 bases; junction bases not matched to a gene: 3.

By sample fraction, this clonotype is medium-sized. Here the CDR3 reads CASSPTSVGIGDTQYF. CDR3 bases: TGCGCCAGCAGCCCAACTAGCGTTGGGATTGGAGATACGCAGTATTTT. The chain couples TRBV5-1 to TRBJ2-3; 7 bases line up with TRBD2. Germline-derived CDR1 and CDR2 are SGHRS and YFSETQ. V shed 4 bases, J shed 5 bases, and the junction held 13 bases outside the gene matches. CDR3 length: 16 residues.

This clonotype was observed a few times. A much larger clonotype is one base distant, so this may be a read error. The chain is built from TRBV6-5 and TRBJ2-6; D tentatively reads TRBD1 or TRBD2 (5 bases each). This CDR3 contains 16 residues. Germline values: CDR1 MNHEY, CDR2 SVGAGI. The CDR3: CASSYSEVTGANFLTF. CDR3 DNA: TGTGCCAGCAGTTACTCGGAGGTTACTGGGGCCAACTTCCTGACTTTC.

The genes are TRBV10-3 and TRBJ2-7; tentative D call: TRBD1 (6 bases). Trimming shortened V by 0 bases and J by 9 bases, and 15 bases separated the two germline ends. This CDR3 contains 14 residues. CDR1 ENHRY and CDR2 SYGVKD come from the germline V gene. The CDR3, as DNA: TGTGCCATCAGTGAGTCGATACTGGGGGCCGTGCAGTACTTC. As protein: CAISESILGAVQYF.

This chain uses TRBV12-3 or TRBV12-4 with TRBJ2-2; possible D gene TRBD2, 6 bases. The CDR3 is made up of 13 amino acids. Deletions cut 5 bases from V and 5 bases from J, with 9 bases between. The chain's CDR3 is CASSLGGTGELFF. CDR3 DNA: TGTGCCAGCAGTCTGGGAGGTACCGGGGAGCTGTTTTTT.

DNA of the CDR3: TGCAGTTCCCACTTGGTGGCAAGATCGGCCCAGTACTTC. Amino acids: CSSHLVARSAQYF. The V gene is TRBV20-1, the J gene TRBJ2-5, with unresolved D. The germline V and J ends were trimmed by 8 bases and 9 bases, with 22 bases remaining between them. The germline V gene encodes CDR1 DFQATT and CDR2 SNEGSKA (reference sequence). The CDR3 extends over 13 amino acids.

This clonotype was seen at least ten times. The J gene is TRBJ2-5, the V gene TRBV28; D possibly corresponds to TRBD2 (6 bases). CDR1 and CDR2 from the germline V gene are MDHEN and SYDVKM. Trimming removed 2 bases at V and 1 base at J, with 14 bases between. The CDR3 sequence is 16 residues long. CDR3 protein: CASSLVGRGPQETQYF. The CDR3 DNA reads as TGTGCCAGCAGTTTAGTTGGGCGGGGTCCCCAAGAGACCCAGTACTTC.

A note on this clonotype: The conserved phenylalanine or tryptophan is not found at the CDR3 terminus, so this likely reflects a read error. The chain links TRBV30 to TRBJ1-2, with TRBD1 matching over 7 bases. CDR1 is GTSNPN, CDR2 SVGIG, per germline (reference sequence). CDR3 length: 15 amino acids. J lost 3 bases, V lost 4 bases, and 11 bases had no gene match. In DNA, the CDR3 is TGTGCCTGGAACGCCGGGAGGGGGCTGGACTATGGCTACACCCTC. Amino acids: CAWNAGRGLDYGYTL.

This clonotype was recorded many times. The genes are TRBV5-4 and TRBJ2-1, with D possibly being TRBD2 (5 bases). Germline V lookup: CDR1 SGHNT, CDR2 YYREEE (reference sequence). V was clipped by 2 bases and J by 3 bases, with 9 bases between them. The CDR3 covers 14 residues. CDR3 sequence (DNA): TGTGCCAGCAGCTTATCGGGAATCTACAATGAGCAGTTCTTC. Its translation is CASSLSGIYNEQFF.

This clonotype was recorded at least ten times. This sequence joins TRBV10-3 and TRBJ1-4, with D tentatively TRBD1 (6 bases). V was shortened by 3 bases and J by 8 bases, with 16 bases between the two germline ends. Germline CDR1 is ENHRY and CDR2 is SYGVKD. The CDR3 runs 15 residues. The CDR3 sequence is CAISDGGQGNEKLFF. CDR3 nucleotide sequence: TGTGCCATCAGTGACGGAGGTCAGGGGAACGAAAAACTGTTTTTT.

This clonotype was recorded at least ten times. V usage is TRBV5-6 and J usage is TRBJ1-5, with unresolved D. The CDR3 is 12 residues long. Germline V gene data show CDR1 as SGHDT and CDR2 as YYEEEE. V was pared by 0 bases and J by 6 bases, with 4 bases between. In nucleotides, the CDR3 is TGTGCCAGCAGCTTGGGGAGTCAGCCCCAGCATTTT. This sequence encodes CASSLGSQPQHF.

In its sample, this clonotype is medium-sized. The chain has TRBV5-1 and TRBJ2-7; D gene uncertain. CDR1 is SGHRS, CDR2 YFSETQ, per germline. The CDR3 has 13 residues. The V gene lost 0 bases and the J gene lost 7 bases, with 11 bases spanning the gap. The CDR3 loop is CASSLVGEFEQYF. CDR3 DNA: TGCGCCAGCAGCTTGGTTGGAGAGTTTGAGCAGTACTTC.

By sample share, this clonotype is medium-sized. The chain links TRBV6-2 or TRBV6-3 to TRBJ2-1, with D perhaps given as TRBD1 or TRBD2 (5 bases each). The CDR3 runs to 12 residues. The germline V gene encodes CDR1 MNHEY and CDR2 SVGEGT. V was trimmed by 5 bases and J by 10 bases, leaving 12 bases between them. The CDR3 sequence is CASSEGRAEQFF. The CDR3, as DNA: TGTGCCAGCAGTGAGGGCAGGGCAGAGCAGTTCTTC.

In the case of this clonotype: A junction boundary mismatches the germline segment, possibly from a read error. This chain links TRBV10-2 with TRBJ2-1, with 9 bases that match TRBD2. Germline V CDR1 and CDR2: WSHSY, SAAADI. The CDR3 is 18 amino acids. CDR3 nucleotides: TGCGCCAGCAGCGGACTAGCGTGGGGGCTTTATTCCTTCAATGAGCAGTTCTTC. Protein sequence: CASSGLAWGLYSFNEQFF.

In the case of this clonotype: This likely came from a read error, as a far larger clone is one base away. The V gene is TRBV6-4, the J gene TRBJ2-1, with unresolved D. Germline V gene sequence: CDR1 MRHNA, CDR2 SNTAGT. The CDR3 is made up of 17 amino acids. CDR3 region: CATSDAFAPSSYNEQFF. CDR3 nucleotide sequence: TGTGCCACCAGTGACGCCTTTGCCCCGAGCTCCTACAATGAGCAGTTCTTC.

This clonotype has just one count. This is likely an artifact of a read error, given a far larger clone one base away. The chain joins TRBV6-8 to TRBJ2-7; possible D gene TRBD2, 5 bases. V was pared by 5 bases and J by 2 bases, with 19 bases between. This CDR3 region has 16 residues. Germline V gene lookup returns CDR1 MNHGY and CDR2 SAAAGT. The CDR3 bases are TGTGCCAGCAGTCTACGGGGAAGGTCCCCCACCTACGAGCAGTACTTC. Translated: CASSLRGRSPTYEQYF.

There are many counts of this clonotype. The chain is built from TRBV30 and TRBJ2-3, with 12 nucleotides matching TRBD2. Per germline, CDR1 GTSNPN and CDR2 SVGIG (reference sequence). CDR3 length: 15 residues. The junction had 7 bases not matched to a gene; V was cut back by 5 bases and J by 4 bases. CDR3 residues: CAWGRTSGKSDTQYF. The CDR3 DNA reads TGTGCCTGGGGAAGGACTAGCGGGAAATCAGATACGCAGTATTTT.

This clonotype has a handful of counts. One base away lies a much larger clone, so this may be a sequencing read error. The chain couples TRBV6-2 or TRBV6-3 to TRBJ2-5; D is perhaps TRBD2 (6 bases). The CDR3 consists of 13 residues. The V end was cut by 6 bases, the J end by 5 bases, with 13 bases between. The V gene's germline CDR1 is MNHEY and CDR2 SVGEGT. DNA of the CDR3: TGTGCCAGCAGGGGGCGGGGAGTGGAGACCCAGTACTTC. This sequence encodes CASRGRGVETQYF.

V usage is TRBV2 and J usage is TRBJ2-1; D might be TRBD2 (5 bases). The germline V gene has CDR1 SNHLY and CDR2 FYNNEI. Trimming took off 10 bases at V and 6 bases at J, with 16 bases between the two ends. The CDR3 loop spans 13 amino acids. The CDR3: CATKQEVPNEQFF. In nucleotides, the CDR3 is TGTGCCACCAAGCAGGAGGTCCCCAATGAGCAGTTCTTC.

This clonotype appeared once. Given a far larger clone just one base away, this is likely a sequencing read error. The chain uses TRBV6-4 and TRBJ1-1; D possibly corresponds to TRBD1 (6 bases). This CDR3 comprises 15 residues. Trimming removed 5 bases at V and 1 base at J, with 14 bases between. Germline loops: CDR1 MRHNA, CDR2 SNTAGT. This chain's CDR3 is CASSYTGLGNTEAFF. The CDR3 coding sequence is TGTGCCAGCAGTTACACAGGGCTGGGGAACACTGAAGCTTTCTTT.

The DNA of the CDR3 is TGTGCCTGGAGTTTTTCAGTGGGCGATCAGCCCCAGCATTTT. This translates into CAWSFSVGDQPQHF. This sequence joins TRBV30 and TRBJ1-5, with D unresolved. The CDR3 runs 14 residues. Trimming left V 2 bases short and J 5 bases short, with 13 bases between. Germline CDR1 GTSNPN, CDR2 SVGIG (reference sequence).

In the case of this clonotype: A single base separates this from a much larger clone, so it may be a read error. The V and J genes are TRBV7-8 and TRBJ2-5; D is undetermined. The CDR3 spans 12 residues. Germline assignment: CDR1 SGHVS and CDR2 FQNEAQ. CDR3 DNA sequence: TGTTCCAGCAGCCTAGGCCAAGAGACCCAGTACTTC. Encoded protein: CSSSLGQETQYF.

A note on this clonotype: This likely reflects a read error, since a far larger clone is one base away. The V gene is TRBV7-2, the J gene TRBJ2-7, with a tentative D call TRBD1 (5 bases). This CDR3 is 13 amino acids long. V dropped 5 bases and J dropped 4 bases, with 12 bases sitting between them. Germline CDR1 is SGHTA and CDR2 is FQGNSA. CDR3 residues: CASSRDDSYEQYF. CDR3 DNA: TGTGCCAGCAGCCGAGACGACAGTTACGAGCAGTACTTC. Filled out from reference TRBV7-2 and TRBJ2-7, the complete variable domain reads GAGVSQSPSNKVTEKGKDVELRCDPISGHTALYWYRQSLGQGLEFLIYFQGNSAPDKSGLPSDRFSAERTGGSVSTLTIQRTQQEDSAVYLCASSRDDSYEQYFGPGTRLTVT.